This T cell receptor beta chain was obtained from a study of blood T cell repertoires in COVID-19. In the original workflow: By means of reference gene primer amplification, nucleated cell counts were estimated. The protocol was immunoSEQ multiplex PCR, while the TCRdb copy is restricted to in-frame clones and leaves out a portion. V, J and clone size reflect that table, while D and trimming were determined from the DNA. The sample contains under 75,000 clones, less than 75% of which appear only once. There are a few counts of this clone. The length of the CDR3 is 12 residues. V shed 3 bases and J shed 8 bases, with 6 bases lying between them. Germline V lookup: CDR1 SGDLS, CDR2 YYNGEE.

V usage is TRBV9 and J usage is TRBJ1-6; D may be TRBD1 (5 bases). The sample comprised peripheral blood. The receptor was isolated from a man in his fifties or sixties with acute or convalescent COVID-19. CDR3 loop: CASSEGDSPLHF. CDR3 DNA: TGTGCCAGCAGCGAAGGGGATTCACCCCTCCACTTT.